The clone carrying this TCR beta chain was recorded a few times. Described time point: newly diagnosed GD, antithyroid drugs for less than 3 months. Scientists built the TCR library using RNA that was extracted from PBMCs. This sample was taken from a study of regulatory T cells in long-lasting Graves disease. CDR3 regions were amplified by Arm-PCR using iRepertoire HTBI primers to build TCR beta libraries. Original processing methods: From all samples, identification returned 13 to 15 TRBJ and about 63 TRBV segments. Using its own MiXCR run on the multiplex PCR reads, TCRdb lists one record per CDR3 protein. These V and J calls are TCRdb output, not the study's own analysis. The repertoire has approximately 470,000 distinct CDR3 sequences, about 17% of them found once; the top ten carry more than 10%. The sample was also linked to a second study, of T cells in Graves' hyperthyroidism and ophthalmopathy. From that study: Any patient presenting with uncontrolled infection, other autoimmune disease, pregnancy or lactation was left out.

The clonotype originates from a man aged 35-49 years with Graves disease. The sample consisted of peripheral blood mononuclear cells (PBMCs), taken at new diagnosis, from a patient treated with antithyroid drugs.

As DNA, the CDR3 is TGCGCCAGCAGCCCCCTGACTAGCGCCTTTTTTCCCTCCTACGAGCAGTACTTC. Translation gives CASSPLTSAFFPSYEQYF. This chain joins TRBV5-1 and TRBJ2-7; TRBD2 matches at 8 bases. V was pared by 4 bases and J by 0 bases, with 15 bases of the junction left unmatched. The CDR3 sequence is 18 residues long. In germline, CDR1 is SGHRS, CDR2 YFSETQ.